Sequencing of this T cell receptor (beta chain) was carried out in a study of blood T cell repertoires in COVID-19. Study information: The United States, Italy and Spain were the sources of the acute and convalescent COVID-19 samples. Sources were T cells, B-cell-depleted T cells, or PBMCs; the material itself was cDNA or gDNA.

Generated by immunoSEQ multiplex PCR, the TCRdb table keeps only in-frame clones and is missing some. The data hold about 91,000 clones, with around 72% observed a single time. From germline, CDR1 is SGDLS and CDR2 YYNGEE. This CDR3 contains 16 residues. The V and J ends lost 4 bases and 2 bases, in that order; junction bases with no gene match: 5. This receptor was taken from a man in his sixties or seventies with acute or convalescent COVID-19. The sequenced material came from peripheral blood. The chain is built from TRBV9 and TRBJ1-3; 11 positions agree with TRBD1. In DNA, the CDR3 is TGTGCCAGCAGCAGAGCGGGACAGGGGGCTGGAAACACCATATATTTT. Translating it yields CASSRAGQGAGNTIYF.